Following are 31 T cell receptor beta chains from one sample sequenced in a study of PD-L1 blockade in urothelial cancer. Time point meaning: peripheral blood 6 weeks after treatment start. Repertoires were generated with immunoSEQ multiplex PCR, while TCRdb's copy carries only in-frame clones and drops some. This sample has roughly 45,000 clones, with approximately 80% found just once. Material: PBMCs, obtained around atezolizumab (anti-PD-L1) treatment. These receptors originate from a man in his 70s with urothelial cancer.

This rearrangement joins TRBV27 to TRBJ2-7; the D gene is possibly TRBD2 (6 bases). The CDR3 totals 13 residues. Germline V gene sequence: CDR1 MNHEY, CDR2 SMNVEV (reference sequence). Trimming shortened V by 5 bases and J by 0 bases, and 8 bases separated the two germline ends. CDR3 protein: CASSLSGSYEQYF. CDR3 DNA: TGTGCCAGCAGTCTTAGCGGCTCCTACGAGCAGTACTTC.

The chain combines TRBV25-1 with TRBJ2-1; 7 nucleotides align to TRBD2. The CDR3 runs 15 residues. Germline values: CDR1 MGHDK, CDR2 SYGVNS. V dropped 4 bases and J dropped 7; count of bases not matched to a gene: 10. CDR3 DNA: TGTGCCAGCAGTGGCGTGACTAGCTTATGGAATGAGCAGTTCTTC. It yields the protein CASSGVTSLWNEQFF.

This rearrangement joins TRBV5-8 to TRBJ2-2; TRBD2 matches 12 bases. The CDR3 is 17 residues long. Germline trimming cut 0 bases from V and 4 bases from J; bases unmatched to any gene: 4. From germline, CDR1 is SGHTS and CDR2 YDEGEE. Here the CDR3 reads CASSLAGTSGFTGELFF. CDR3 DNA: TGTGCCAGCAGCTTGGCCGGGACTAGCGGGTTCACCGGGGAGCTGTTTTTT.

J is TRBJ2-2 and V is TRBV5-1; 7 bases are shared with TRBD1. Unmatched junction bases numbered 7, after V lost 0 bases and J lost 5 bases. Germline CDR1 SGHRS, CDR2 YFSETQ. This CDR3 spans 16 amino acids. In nucleotides, the CDR3 is TGCGCCAGCAGCTTGGGGGGGACAGCTTCGACCGGGGAGCTGTTTTTT. Protein product: CASSLGGTASTGELFF.

V gene TRBV5-4 combines with J gene TRBJ2-5; 8 nucleotides agree with TRBD2. Germline V lookup: CDR1 SGHNT, CDR2 YYREEE (reference sequence). CDR3 length: 15 residues. With V trimmed by 0 bases and J by 3 bases, 4 bases remained unmatched. The CDR3 here is CASSLGAGEEETQYF. The CDR3 DNA reads TGTGCCAGCAGCTTGGGAGCGGGAGAGGAAGAGACCCAGTACTTC.

The rearrangement links TRBV6-1 to TRBJ2-1; 8 positions agree with TRBD2. CDR3 length: 15 residues. The junction had 3 bases not matched to a gene; V was cut back by 2 bases and J by 3 bases. Germline CDR1 reads MNHNS; CDR2 reads SASEGT. CDR3 sequence reads: CASSEQRERYNEQFF. Written as DNA, the CDR3 is TGTGCCAGCAGTGAACAGCGGGAGCGCTACAATGAGCAGTTCTTC.

The J gene is TRBJ2-5, the V gene TRBV5-6, with 9 bases matching TRBD2. Germline CDR1 and CDR2: SGHDT and YYEEEE. The V gene end was trimmed by 1 base and the J gene end by 5 bases; junction bases not matched to a gene: 9. The CDR3 totals 16 residues. CDR3 sequence: CASSLRGGRAGETQYF. As DNA, the CDR3 is TGTGCCAGCAGCTTGAGGGGCGGGAGGGCCGGGGAGACCCAGTACTTC.

This rearrangement joins TRBV5-6 to TRBJ1-1; D possibly corresponds to TRBD1 (6 bases). This CDR3 comprises 12 residues. In germline, CDR1 is SGHDT, CDR2 YYEEEE. The V gene lost 0 bases and the J gene lost 11 bases, with 11 bases spanning the gap. CDR3 sequence reads: CASSLVQGNAFF. CDR3 sequence (DNA): TGTGCCAGCAGCTTGGTACAGGGAAACGCTTTCTTT. Variable domain in full (rest from reference TRBV5-6 and TRBJ1-1): DAGVTQSPTHLIKTRGQQVTLRCSPKSGHDTVSWYQQALGQGPQFIFQYYEEEERQRGNFPDRFSGHQFPNYSSELNVNALLLGDSALYLCASSLVQGNAFFGQGTRLTVV.

The rearrangement links TRBV27 to TRBJ1-2; 8 bases map to TRBD1. The germline gives CDR1 MNHEY, CDR2 SMNVEV (reference sequence). CDR3 length: 16 residues. J lost 8 bases, V lost 1 base, and 12 bases had no gene match. For the CDR3, the DNA is TGTGCCAGCAGTTTATTCGCAGGGGGAACAGGGGGAGGCTACACCTTC. It codes for CASSLFAGGTGGGYTF.

This chain joins TRBV2 and TRBJ1-1, with 12 bases aligning to TRBD1. The CDR3 is 16 amino acids. V lost 4 bases and J lost 3; bases outside the gene matches: 6. Germline assignment: CDR1 SNHLY and CDR2 FYNNEI. In nucleotides, the CDR3 is TGTGCCAGCAGTGGGGGGACAGGGGGCAGGTACACTGAAGCTTTCTTT. Amino acid sequence: CASSGGTGGRYTEAFF.

This chain uses TRBV28 with TRBJ1-1, with D possibly being TRBD1 (5 bases). V was pared by 5 bases and J by 4 bases, with 14 bases between. The CDR3 is 14 amino acids. Germline V CDR1 and CDR2: MDHEN, SYDVKM. The CDR3 sequence: CASSPWGGATEAFF. The CDR3 region has the DNA TGTGCCAGCAGTCCTTGGGGAGGGGCCACTGAAGCTTTCTTT.

The chain uses TRBV10-1 and TRBJ2-1; TRBD2 aligns across 14 bases. This CDR3 contains 16 residues. V was pared by 6 bases and J by 9 bases, with 10 bases of the junction left unmatched. From germline, CDR1 is WNHNN and CDR2 SYGVQD (reference sequence). CDR3 sequence: CASSFPGTSGRGEQFF. CDR3 coding DNA: TGCGCCAGCAGCTTCCCCGGGACTAGCGGGAGAGGTGAGCAGTTCTTC.

This chain joins TRBV6-5 and TRBJ2-7; 12 positions match TRBD2. Looked up from germline, CDR1 is MNHEY and CDR2 is SVGAGI. The CDR3 sequence is 14 residues long. The trim removed 4 bases at V and 3 bases at J, leaving 1 base unmatched. The DNA of the CDR3 is TGTGCCAGCAGTTCGACTAGCGGGGGCTACGAGCAGTACTTC. Its translation is CASSSTSGGYEQYF.

The V call is TRBV6-5, the J call TRBJ2-4, with TRBD1 matching 9 bases. This CDR3 contains 15 residues. V was pared by 4 bases and J by 2 bases, with 3 bases of the junction left unmatched. Germline assignment: CDR1 MNHEY and CDR2 SVGAGI. The CDR3 sequence: CASSSQGASKNIQYF. CDR3 nucleotide sequence: TGTGCCAGCAGTTCACAGGGGGCGTCCAAAAACATTCAGTACTTC.

The V gene is TRBV10-3, the J gene TRBJ2-5; 7 nucleotides match TRBD2. Germline V gene sequence: CDR1 ENHRY, CDR2 SYGVKD. J gave up 0 bases and V 7 bases, and 8 bases lay outside the gene matches. The CDR3 extends over 15 amino acids. The CDR3 region is CAITQRGFDQETQYF. The CDR3 bases are TGTGCCATCACCCAGCGGGGCTTTGACCAAGAGACCCAGTACTTC.

The chain joins TRBV6-6 to TRBJ1-5; a possible D gene is TRBD1 (5 bases). This CDR3 has 14 amino acids. Germline CDR1 reads MNHNY; CDR2 reads SVGAGI (reference sequence). Trimming cost V 5 bases and J 0 bases, with 8 bases left between them. The CDR3 DNA sequence: TGTGCCAGCAGTAACAGGCGTAGCAATCAGCCCCAGCATTTT. Encoded protein: CASSNRRSNQPQHF.

The rearrangement links TRBV15 to TRBJ2-1; TRBD2 might be the D (6 bases). From germline, CDR1 is LNHNV and CDR2 YYDKDF (reference sequence). V dropped 4 bases and J dropped 3 bases, with 13 bases sitting between them. This CDR3 is 15 amino acids long. For the CDR3, the DNA is TGTGCCACCAGCATATCTATCGGGAGCTACAATGAGCAGTTCTTC. The encoded protein is CATSISIGSYNEQFF.

The chain is built from TRBV4-1 and TRBJ1-2, with 9 bases lining up with TRBD1. Unmatched junction bases numbered 3, after V lost 4 bases and J lost 3 bases. From germline, CDR1 is MGHRA and CDR2 YSYEKL. This CDR3 comprises 14 residues. CDR3 loop: CASSRDRGYYGYTF. CDR3 in DNA: TGCGCCAGCAGCCGAGACAGGGGGTACTATGGCTACACCTTC.

This chain links TRBV11-2 with TRBJ1-4; 7 bases are a match to TRBD1. Germline V CDR1 and CDR2: SGHAT, FQNNGV. V was pared by 0 bases and J by 6 bases, with 4 bases of the junction left unmatched. CDR3 length: 15 residues. The CDR3 is CASSLDRQGDEKLFF. CDR3 nucleotide sequence: TGTGCCAGCAGCTTAGACCGACAGGGCGATGAAAAACTGTTTTTT.

V is TRBV28 and J is TRBJ2-7; 12 bases are a match to TRBD2. The V gene end was trimmed by 5 bases and the J gene end by 5 bases; junction bases not matched to a gene: 4. In germline, CDR1 is MDHEN, CDR2 SYDVKM. This CDR3 has 14 residues. The CDR3: CASSQTSGGNEQYF. The CDR3 DNA reads TGTGCCAGCAGTCAGACTAGCGGGGGCAACGAGCAGTACTTC.

The sample holds one count of this clone. The J gene is TRBJ2-1, the V gene TRBV19; 8 bases are a match to TRBD1. V dropped 3 bases and J dropped 4; count of bases not matched to a gene: 5. The CDR3 has 15 amino acids. Germline values: CDR1 LNHDA, CDR2 SQIVND (reference sequence). CDR3 DNA: TGTGCCAGTAGTATCACAGGGGGTAGTTACAATGAGCAGTTCTTC. Translated, it gives CASSITGGSYNEQFF.

For the CDR3, the DNA is TGTGCCAGCAGCAGGGTAAGCCCCTACGAGCAGTACTTC. This sequence encodes CASSRVSPYEQYF. The J gene is TRBJ2-7, the V gene TRBV28, with D possibly being TRBD1 (5 bases). Trimming left V 6 bases short and J 2 bases short, with 11 bases between. This CDR3 is 13 amino acids long. In germline, CDR1 is MDHEN, CDR2 SYDVKM.

This clone showed up just a few times. This chain joins TRBV5-1 and TRBJ2-7, with D perhaps TRBD1 (6 bases). Germline lookup yields CDR1 SGHRS and CDR2 YFSETQ. Trimming removed 2 bases from V and 5 bases from J, with 17 bases in between. This CDR3 has 15 amino acids. CDR3 in DNA: TGCGCCAGCAGCTTCGTCACAGGGAGAGAGCACGAGCAGTACTTC. Its protein product is CASSFVTGREHEQYF.

The rearrangement links TRBV2 to TRBJ2-3; TRBD2 is a possible D gene (6 bases). The V gene's germline CDR1 is SNHLY and CDR2 FYNNEI. V was pared by 3 bases and J by 5 bases, with 12 bases between. This CDR3 contains 14 residues. CDR3 nucleotide sequence: TGTGCCAGCAGTGAGCGGACTAATGGAGATACGCAGTATTTT. Encoded protein: CASSERTNGDTQYF. Filled out from reference TRBV2 and TRBJ2-3, the complete variable domain reads EPEVTQTPSHQVTQMGQEVILRCVPISNHLYFYWYRQILGQKVEFLVSFYNNEISEKSEIFDDQFSVERPDGSNFTLKIRSTKLEDSAMYFCASSERTNGDTQYFGPGTRLTVL.

V and J are TRBV11-2 and TRBJ1-4, with D possibly TRBD1 on 5 matching bases. The CDR3 runs 18 residues. Germline values: CDR1 SGHAT, CDR2 FQNNGV. The ends were cut back, 1 base at V and 0 bases at J, with 15 bases in the middle. DNA for the CDR3: TGTGCCAGCAGCTTAGGGTCAGGGCCCGAACCAACTAATGAAAAACTGTTTTTT. Translating it yields CASSLGSGPEPTNEKLFF. The variable domain in full, with the rest retrieved from reference TRBV11-2 and TRBJ1-4, is EAGVAQSPRYKIIEKRQSVAFWCNPISGHATLYWYQQILGQGPKLLIQFQNNGVVDDSQLPKDRFSAERLKGVDSTLKIQPAKLEDSAVYLCASSLGSGPEPTNEKLFFGSGTQLSVL.

This rearrangement joins TRBV2 to TRBJ2-7; D possibly corresponds to TRBD1 (6 bases). V was shortened by 6 bases and J by 3 bases, with 12 bases between the two germline ends. The CDR3 sequence is 13 residues long. Per the germline V gene, CDR1 is SNHLY and CDR2 is FYNNEI. The CDR3 DNA reads TGTGCCAGCAGCGACTGGACAGACTACGAGCAGTACTTC. Protein product: CASSDWTDYEQYF. The full variable domain, in which reference TRBV2 and TRBJ2-7 provide the parts outside the CDR3, is EPEVTQTPSHQVTQMGQEVILRCVPISNHLYFYWYRQILGQKVEFLVSFYNNEISEKSEIFDDQFSVERPDGSNFTLKIRSTKLEDSAMYFCASSDWTDYEQYFGPGTRLTVT.

V is TRBV7-6 and J is TRBJ2-2; 9 positions match TRBD2. Trimming cost V 4 bases and J 2 bases; bases outside gene matches: 8. The CDR3 length is 17 residues. Germline assignment: CDR1 SGHVS and CDR2 FNYEAQ. CDR3: CASSSVGSGRNTGELFF. The CDR3 bases are TGTGCCAGCAGCTCCGTCGGTAGCGGGAGAAACACCGGGGAGCTGTTTTTT.

The CDR3 here is CASSWGGRAEIETQYF. In DNA, the CDR3 is TGTGCCAGCAGTTGGGGCGGGAGGGCCGAGATTGAGACCCAGTACTTC. The J gene is TRBJ2-5, the V gene TRBV6-5; 9 bases are shared with TRBD2. The length of the CDR3 is 16 residues. The V gene's germline CDR1 is MNHEY and CDR2 SVGAGI. V trimming: 4 bases; J trimming: 5 bases; junction bases outside the gene matches: 11.

Ten or more counts support this clone. The chain has TRBV4-1 and TRBJ1-2; tentative D call: TRBD1 (6 bases). CDR3 length: 13 residues. Germline CDR1 MGHRA, CDR2 YSYEKL. The germline V and J ends were trimmed by 5 bases and 3 bases, with 10 bases remaining between them. DNA of the CDR3: TGCGCCAGCAGCATAAGACAGGACTATGGCTACACCTTC. It specifies CASSIRQDYGYTF.

The V and J genes are TRBV10-3 and TRBJ2-7, with 10 bases identical to TRBD2. From germline, CDR1 is ENHRY and CDR2 SYGVKD. With V trimmed by 3 bases and J by 5 bases, 4 bases remained unmatched. The CDR3 length is 14 residues. CDR3 sequence reads: CAISDTSGVNEQYF. Here the CDR3 DNA reads TGTGCCATCAGTGATACTAGCGGGGTTAACGAGCAGTACTTC.

V gene TRBV28 combines with J gene TRBJ2-1; 8 bases fit TRBD1. The CDR3 loop spans 14 amino acids. Trimming cost V 11 bases and J 3 bases; bases outside gene matches: 9. Germline-derived CDR1 and CDR2 are MDHEN and SYDVKM. CDR3 region: CALSGGEHYNEQFF. DNA for the CDR3: TGTGCCCTTTCAGGGGGCGAGCACTACAATGAGCAGTTCTTC.